This T cell receptor beta chain was sequenced during a study of shared clonotypes between healthy human individuals. Clones were sequenced by immunoSEQ multiplex PCR, and TCRdb holds only the in-frame ones, with some missing. Of 2 million to 3 million clones in the sample, over 85% were seen once. Whole-study findings and limits: Genetic and exposure-history diversity was limited by the few donors. As a rule, naive subsets had a larger estimated richness than memory subsets.

This clone was observed a handful of times. The antigen is unknown. Trimming stripped 0 bases from V and 3 bases from J, with 11 bases between. The CDR3 length is 15 residues. Germline V gene lookup returns CDR1 SGHDN and CDR2 FVKESK. Sequenced: naive CD4+ T cells from PBMCs. Subset given: CD45RA+ positively selected. The chain has TRBV14 and TRBJ1-2; the D gene is possibly TRBD1 (5 bases). This sequence originates from a young man in good health. Some clones in this sample may be carry-over from other donors' samples. CDR3 in DNA: TGTGCCAGCAGCCAAGATCTATCCAGGGACTATGGCTACACCTTC. Amino acid sequence: CASSQDLSRDYGYTF.